The source of this TCR beta chain is a study of molecular identifiers for immune sequencing clone quantification. About the research overall: Replicate experiments divided RNA from around 20,000 or 100,000 naive CD8 cells into five parts and sequenced four.

Sorting captured naive CD8 T cells as CD8+CD4-CCR7+CD45RA+. MiXCR, applied by TCRdb to the PCR reads, yields one record per CDR3 protein. The repertoire consists of hundreds of thousands of distinct CDR3 sequences, with roughly 25% occurring once and the leading ten covering about 0.8%. The CDR3 has 15 residues. Unmatched junction bases numbered 7, after V lost 2 bases and J lost 4 bases. From germline, CDR1 is SEHNR and CDR2 FQNEAQ (reference sequence). A few counts support this clonotype. Possible read error: a much larger clone is one base away. The chain employs TRBV7-9 and TRBJ1-1, with 7 nucleotides matching TRBD1. Input material: naive CD8+ T cells from blood, with Jurkat cell RNA spiked in. The subset: FACS-sorted CD8+CD4-CCR7+CD45RA+ naive T cells. This TCR derives from a human donor in good health. Some libraries in this study had Jurkat cell RNA spiked in. The CDR3 DNA reads TGTGCCAGCAGCTTACTTACAGGGGAGAGCACTGAAGCTTTCTTT. This encodes CASSLLTGESTEAFF.